This T cell receptor (beta chain) was identified during a study of blood T cells in healthy people across ages. CDR3 length: 16 amino acids. Germline CDR1 is SGHTA and CDR2 is FQGNSA. Study-level points and caveats: Naive CD4+ cell counts and diversity both ran higher in long-lived than in aged donors.

On this clonotype: What it binds is unknown.

Next came a second PCR, run for about 7 to 12 cycles, which used a sample-barcoded 5' primer along with a J-beta primer mix. TCRdb ran MiXCR on the 5' RACE reads and lists one entry per CDR3 protein. Of more than 1,000,000 distinct CDR3 sequences detected, roughly a quarter appear once; the ten largest clones hold around 0.7%. The data also belong to a second study, concerning T cells of mothers and their children.

The sample taken for sequencing was blood. This receptor was taken from a girl aged 2-9 years in good health. The V and J genes are TRBV7-2 and TRBJ2-1; either TRBD1 or TRBD2 may supply D (5 bases each). The J call is in doubt because the DNA end fits TRBJ2-7 better. The CDR3 spells CASSSHSGTVTYEQYF. CDR3 DNA sequence: TGTGCCAGCAGCTCCCATTCCGGGACGGTTACCTACGAGCAGTACTTC.